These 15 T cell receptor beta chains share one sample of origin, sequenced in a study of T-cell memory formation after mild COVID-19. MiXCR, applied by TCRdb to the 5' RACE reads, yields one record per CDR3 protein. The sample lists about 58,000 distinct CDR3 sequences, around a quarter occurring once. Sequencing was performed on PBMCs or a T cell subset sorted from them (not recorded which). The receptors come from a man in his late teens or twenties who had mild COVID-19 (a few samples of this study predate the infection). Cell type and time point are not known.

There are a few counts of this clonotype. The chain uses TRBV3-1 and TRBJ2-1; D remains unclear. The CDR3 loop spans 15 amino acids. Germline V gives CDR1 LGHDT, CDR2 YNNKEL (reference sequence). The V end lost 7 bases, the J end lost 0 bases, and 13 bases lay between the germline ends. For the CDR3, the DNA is TGTGCCAGCACCATAGGGCGCAGCTCCTACAATGAGCAGTTCTTC. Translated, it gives CASTIGRSSYNEQFF.

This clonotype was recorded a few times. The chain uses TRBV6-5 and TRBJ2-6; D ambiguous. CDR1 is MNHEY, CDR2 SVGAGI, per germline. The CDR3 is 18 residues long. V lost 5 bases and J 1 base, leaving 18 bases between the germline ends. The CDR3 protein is CASSPRGIFLSGANVLTF. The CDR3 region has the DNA TGTGCCAGCAGTCCCAGAGGAATATTTTTGTCTGGGGCCAACGTCCTGACTTTC.

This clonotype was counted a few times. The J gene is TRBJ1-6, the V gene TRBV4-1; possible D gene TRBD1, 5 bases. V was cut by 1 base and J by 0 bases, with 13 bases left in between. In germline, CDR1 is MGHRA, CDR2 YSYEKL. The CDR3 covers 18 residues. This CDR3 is CASSQGAGHSSYNSPLHF. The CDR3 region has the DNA TGCGCCAGCAGCCAAGGGGCAGGGCACAGCTCCTATAATTCACCCCTCCACTTT.

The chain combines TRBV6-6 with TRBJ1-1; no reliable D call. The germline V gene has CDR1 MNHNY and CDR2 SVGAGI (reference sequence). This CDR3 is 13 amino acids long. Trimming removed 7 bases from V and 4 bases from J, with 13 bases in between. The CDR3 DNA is TGTGCCAGCATGGGCCCGGCGGCCACTGAAGCTTTCTTT. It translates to CASMGPAATEAFF.

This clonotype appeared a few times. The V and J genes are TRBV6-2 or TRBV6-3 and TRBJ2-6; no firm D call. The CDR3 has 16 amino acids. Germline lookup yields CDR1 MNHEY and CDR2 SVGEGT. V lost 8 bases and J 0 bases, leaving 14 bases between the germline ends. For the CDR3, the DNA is TGTGCCAGCGCGATAGGGATGGACTCTGGGGCCAACGTCCTGACTTTC. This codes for CASAIGMDSGANVLTF.

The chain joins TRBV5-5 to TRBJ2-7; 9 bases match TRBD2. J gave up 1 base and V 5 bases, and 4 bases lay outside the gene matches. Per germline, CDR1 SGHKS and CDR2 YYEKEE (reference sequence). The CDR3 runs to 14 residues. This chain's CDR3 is CASSETSGSYEQYV. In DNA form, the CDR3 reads TGTGCCAGCAGTGAGACTAGCGGATCCTACGAGCAGTACGTC.

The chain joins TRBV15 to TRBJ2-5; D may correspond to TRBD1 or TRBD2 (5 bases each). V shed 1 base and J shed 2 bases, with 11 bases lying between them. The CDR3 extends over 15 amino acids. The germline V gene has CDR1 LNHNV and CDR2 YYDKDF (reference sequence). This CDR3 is CATSRVRGVQETQYF. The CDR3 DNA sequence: TGTGCCACCAGCAGAGTTCGAGGGGTTCAAGAGACCCAGTACTTC.

Written as DNA, the CDR3 is TGTGCCAGCAGTGAAGGAGGGGGAGAGACCCAGTACTTC. Protein sequence: CASSEGGGETQYF. The chain is built from TRBV6-4 and TRBJ2-5; D possibly uses TRBD1 or TRBD2 (6 bases each). Trimming removed 3 bases from V and 4 bases from J, with 9 bases in between. The CDR3 length is 13 residues. Germline V gives CDR1 MRHNA, CDR2 SNTAGT.

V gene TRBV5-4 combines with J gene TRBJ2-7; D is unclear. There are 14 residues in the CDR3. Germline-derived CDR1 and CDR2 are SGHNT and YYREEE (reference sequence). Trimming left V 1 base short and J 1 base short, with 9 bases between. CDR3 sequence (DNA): TGTGCCAGCAGCTTGTCCGGTGGATCCTACGAGCAGTACGTC. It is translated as CASSLSGGSYEQYV.

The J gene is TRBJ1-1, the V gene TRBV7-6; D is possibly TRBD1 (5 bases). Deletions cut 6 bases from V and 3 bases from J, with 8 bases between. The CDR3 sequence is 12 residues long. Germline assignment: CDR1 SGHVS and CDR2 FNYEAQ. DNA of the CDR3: TGTGCCAGCAGGGGACCAGACACTGAAGCTTTCTTT. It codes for CASRGPDTEAFF.

The CDR3 region has the DNA TGCGCCAGCAGCCCGGACAGGGGGCTCGGTCGGGCGGAAAAACTGTTTTTT. This translates into CASSPDRGLGRAEKLFF. The chain links TRBV5-1 to TRBJ1-4; TRBD1 agrees at 11 bases. The germline V gene encodes CDR1 SGHRS and CDR2 YFSETQ. With V trimmed by 4 bases and J by 8 bases, 13 bases remained unmatched. CDR3 length equals 17 residues.

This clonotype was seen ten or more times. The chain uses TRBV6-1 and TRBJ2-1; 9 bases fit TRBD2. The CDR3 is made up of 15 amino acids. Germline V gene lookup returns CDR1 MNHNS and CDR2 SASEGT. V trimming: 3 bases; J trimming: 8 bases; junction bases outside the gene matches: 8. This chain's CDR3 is CASSESSGGPDEQFF. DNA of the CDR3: TGTGCCAGCAGTGAGAGTAGCGGGGGTCCGGATGAGCAGTTCTTC.

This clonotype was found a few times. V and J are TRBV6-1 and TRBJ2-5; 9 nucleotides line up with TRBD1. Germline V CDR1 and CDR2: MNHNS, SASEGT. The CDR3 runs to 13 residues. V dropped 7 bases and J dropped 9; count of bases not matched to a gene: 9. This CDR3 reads CASTRTGALPQYF. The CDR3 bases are TGTGCCAGCACCAGGACAGGGGCCCTGCCCCAGTACTTC.

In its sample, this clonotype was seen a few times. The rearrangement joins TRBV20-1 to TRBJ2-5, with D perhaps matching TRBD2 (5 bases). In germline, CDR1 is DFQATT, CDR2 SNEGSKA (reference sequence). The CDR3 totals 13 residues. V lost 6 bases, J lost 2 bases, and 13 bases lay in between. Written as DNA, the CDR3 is TGCAGTGCCAGAACTAGGGCTCAAGAGACCCAGTACTTC. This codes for CSARTRAQETQYF.

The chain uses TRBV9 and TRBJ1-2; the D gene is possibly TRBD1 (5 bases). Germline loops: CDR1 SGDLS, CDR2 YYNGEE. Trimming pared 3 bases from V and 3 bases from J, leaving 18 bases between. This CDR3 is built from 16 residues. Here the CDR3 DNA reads TGTGCCAGCAGCGCTGCACAGGCCAGAAAGGACTATGGCTACACCTTC. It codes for CASSAAQARKDYGYTF.